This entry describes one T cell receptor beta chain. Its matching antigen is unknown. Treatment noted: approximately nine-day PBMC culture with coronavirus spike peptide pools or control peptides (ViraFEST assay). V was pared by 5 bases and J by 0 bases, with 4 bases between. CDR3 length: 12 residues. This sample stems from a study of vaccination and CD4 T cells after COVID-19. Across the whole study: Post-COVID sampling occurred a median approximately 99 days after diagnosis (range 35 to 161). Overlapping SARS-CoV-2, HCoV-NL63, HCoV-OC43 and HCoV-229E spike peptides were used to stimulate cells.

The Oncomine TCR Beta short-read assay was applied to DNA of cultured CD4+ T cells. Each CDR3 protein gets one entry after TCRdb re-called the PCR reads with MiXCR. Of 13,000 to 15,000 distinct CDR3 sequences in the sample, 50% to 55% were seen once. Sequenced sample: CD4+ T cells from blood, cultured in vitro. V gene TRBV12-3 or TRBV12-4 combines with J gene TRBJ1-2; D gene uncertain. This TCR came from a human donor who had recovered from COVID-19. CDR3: CASSNSNYGYTF. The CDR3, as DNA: TGTGCCAGCAGTAATTCTAACTATGGCTACACCTTC.